This TCR beta chain derives from a study of blood T cell repertoires in COVID-19. Turning to the study itself: COVID-19 samples, acute and convalescent, were from the United States, Italy and Spain.

This clone showed up just a few times. The V gene end was trimmed by 7 bases and the J gene end by 6 bases; junction bases not matched to a gene: 7. The CDR3 is 13 amino acids. Per the germline V gene, CDR1 is MNHEY and CDR2 is SVGAGI. As handled by the study authors: Estimates of nucleated cell counts were drawn from the amplification of reference gene primers. The method was immunoSEQ multiplex PCR; TCRdb's version includes in-frame clones alone and lacks a portion of them. The V and J calls and clone size come from that table; D and trimming were worked out from the DNA. The sample has about 190,000 clones; about 88% are singletons.

The chain links TRBV6-5 to TRBJ2-5, with TRBD2 matching over 8 bases. The source is a man younger than 40 with acute or convalescent COVID-19. Specimen: peripheral blood. CDR3 nucleotide sequence: TGTGCCAGCACTCGCGGGGGGCTCCAGACCCAGTACTTC. Translated, it gives CASTRGGLQTQYF.